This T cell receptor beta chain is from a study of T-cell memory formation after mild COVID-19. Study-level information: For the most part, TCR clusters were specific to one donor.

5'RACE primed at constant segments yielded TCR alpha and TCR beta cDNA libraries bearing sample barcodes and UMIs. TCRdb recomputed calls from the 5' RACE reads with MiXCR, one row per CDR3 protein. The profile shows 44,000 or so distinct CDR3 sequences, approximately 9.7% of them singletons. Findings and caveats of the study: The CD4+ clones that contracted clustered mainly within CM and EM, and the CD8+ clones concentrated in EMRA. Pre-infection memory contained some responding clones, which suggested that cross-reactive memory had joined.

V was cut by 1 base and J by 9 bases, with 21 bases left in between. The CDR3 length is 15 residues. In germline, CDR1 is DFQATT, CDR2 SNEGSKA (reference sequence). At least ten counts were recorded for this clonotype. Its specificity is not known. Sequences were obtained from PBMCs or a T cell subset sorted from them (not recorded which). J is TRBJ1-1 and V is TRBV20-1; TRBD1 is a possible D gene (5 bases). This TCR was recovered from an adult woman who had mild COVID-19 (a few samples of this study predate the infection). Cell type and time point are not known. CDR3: CSARGIGAETSKAFF. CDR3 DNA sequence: TGCAGTGCTAGAGGAATTGGGGCAGAGACATCTAAAGCTTTCTTT.